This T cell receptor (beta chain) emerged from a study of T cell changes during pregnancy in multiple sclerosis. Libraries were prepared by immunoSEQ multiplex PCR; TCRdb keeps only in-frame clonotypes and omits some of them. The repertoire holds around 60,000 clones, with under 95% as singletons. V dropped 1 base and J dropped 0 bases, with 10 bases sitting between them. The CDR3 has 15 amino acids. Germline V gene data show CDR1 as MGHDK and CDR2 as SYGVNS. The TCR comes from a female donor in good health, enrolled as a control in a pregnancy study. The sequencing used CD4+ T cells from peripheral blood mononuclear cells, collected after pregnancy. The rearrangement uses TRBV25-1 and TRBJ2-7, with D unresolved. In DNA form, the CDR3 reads TGTGCCAGCAGTGAATGGTCGTCCAGCTCCTACGAGCAGTACTTC. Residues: CASSEWSSSSYEQYF.